A single sample is the source of the 9 T cell receptor beta chains below, sequenced in a study of blood T cell repertoires in COVID-19. Clones were sequenced by immunoSEQ multiplex PCR, and TCRdb holds only the in-frame ones, with some missing. The sample lists a few hundred thousand clones, almost 90% occurring once. Sequences were obtained from peripheral blood. The receptors shown here come from a woman aged 30 to 39 with COVID-19, enrolled during active disease.

This chain uses TRBV7-6 with TRBJ2-1; possibly TRBD1 for D (5 bases). Trimming stripped 1 base from V and 6 bases from J, with 16 bases between. The CDR3 is made up of 16 amino acids. The germline V gene has CDR1 SGHVS and CDR2 FNYEAQ. The CDR3 bases are TGTGCCAGCAGCTTAGGCTCACACAGGTCGGGCAATGAGCAGTTCTTC. This gives the protein CASSLGSHRSGNEQFF.

In its sample, this clone was seen a few times. V gene TRBV30 combines with J gene TRBJ2-1; TRBD2 might be the D (5 bases). Germline V gene data show CDR1 as GTSNPN and CDR2 as SVGIG (reference sequence). Between the trimmed V and J ends, which lost 5 bases and 3 bases, there was a span of 8 bases. The CDR3 is 12 amino acids. The CDR3 region has the DNA TGTGCCTGGGGAACTAGCTACAATGAGCAGTTCTTC. Its translation: CAWGTSYNEQFF.

This clone was seen more than once but under ten times. The genes are TRBV18 and TRBJ2-7, with D maybe TRBD1 (6 bases). The CDR3 runs to 14 residues. CDR1 KGHSH and CDR2 LQKENI come from the germline V gene. V lost 2 bases, J lost 8 bases, and 16 bases lay in between. CDR3 DNA: TGTGCCAGCTCACCAAACAGGGCAGCGTCACAGCAGTACTTC. Encoded protein: CASSPNRAASQQYF.

This chain links TRBV30 with TRBJ2-7; the D gene is possibly TRBD1 (6 bases). The CDR3 totals 12 residues. Trimming shortened V by 3 bases and J by 4 bases, and 10 bases separated the two germline ends. The germline V gene has CDR1 GTSNPN and CDR2 SVGIG (reference sequence). For the CDR3, the DNA is TGTGCCTGGAGGGGGACAACATACGAGCAGTACTTC. Its protein is CAWRGTTYEQYF.

The rearrangement joins TRBV7-9 to TRBJ2-7; maybe TRBD1 (5 bases). The CDR3 runs 16 residues. Trimming took 1 base from V and 4 from J, leaving 17 bases between them. CDR1 is SEHNR and CDR2 is FQNEAQ in the germline V gene (reference sequence). This CDR3 is CASSLGVGQRAYEQYF. The CDR3 region has the DNA TGTGCCAGCAGCTTAGGGGTTGGACAAAGGGCTTACGAGCAGTACTTC.

V is TRBV5-1 and J is TRBJ1-4; 8 bases align to TRBD1. This CDR3 is 15 amino acids long. J was trimmed by 7 bases and V by 5 bases; bases with no gene match: 10. In germline, CDR1 is SGHRS, CDR2 YFSETQ. In DNA, the CDR3 is TGCGCCAGCAGGGGCACCGGGACAGGTGGTGAAAAACTGTTTTTT. It yields the protein CASRGTGTGGEKLFF. The full variable domain, rest sourced from reference TRBV5-1 and TRBJ1-4, is KAGVTQTPRYLIKTRGQQVTLSCSPISGHRSVSWYQQTPGQGLQFLFEYFSETQRNKGNFPGRFSGRQFSNSRSEMNVSTLELGDSALYLCASRGTGTGGEKLFFGSGTQLSVL.

The CDR3 spells CASSLRPGKNTEAFF. The CDR3 bases are TGCGCCAGCAGCTTGCGTCCAGGGAAGAACACTGAAGCTTTCTTT. The chain combines TRBV5-1 with TRBJ1-1; perhaps TRBD1 as D (5 bases). There are 15 residues in the CDR3. CDR1 is SGHRS and CDR2 is YFSETQ in the germline V gene. Trimming shortened V by 1 base and J by 1 base, and 11 bases separated the two germline ends.

V gene TRBV27 combines with J gene TRBJ2-3, with a tentative D call TRBD1 (5 bases). Looked up from germline, CDR1 is MNHEY and CDR2 is SMNVEV (reference sequence). The CDR3 is 16 amino acids. Trimming removed 0 bases at V and 3 bases at J, with 13 bases between. The CDR3 is CASSLSFQGGTDTQYF. The CDR3 DNA follows: TGTGCCAGCAGTTTATCTTTCCAGGGTGGTACAGATACGCAGTATTTT.

The CDR3 DNA sequence: TGCAGCGTTGTTATCGACAGGGGATATGGCTACACCTTC. It codes for CSVVIDRGYGYTF. This sequence joins TRBV29-1 and TRBJ1-2; 8 bases agree with TRBD1. V lost 4 bases to trimming and J lost 5 bases; unmatched junction nucleotides: 6. The germline V gene encodes CDR1 SQVTM and CDR2 ANQGSEA. This CDR3 has 13 amino acids.